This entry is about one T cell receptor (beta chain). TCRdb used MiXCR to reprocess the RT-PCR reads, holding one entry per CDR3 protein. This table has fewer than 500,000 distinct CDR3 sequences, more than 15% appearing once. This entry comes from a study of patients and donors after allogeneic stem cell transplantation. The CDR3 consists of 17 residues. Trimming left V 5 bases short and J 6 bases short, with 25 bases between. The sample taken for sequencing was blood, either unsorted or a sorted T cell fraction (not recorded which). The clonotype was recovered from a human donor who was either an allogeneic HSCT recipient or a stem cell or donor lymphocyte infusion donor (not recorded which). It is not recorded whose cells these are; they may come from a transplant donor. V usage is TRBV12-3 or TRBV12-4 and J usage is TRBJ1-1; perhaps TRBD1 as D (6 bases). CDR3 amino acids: CASSPKAGGQGSSEAFF. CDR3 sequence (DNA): TGTGCCAGCAGTCCTAAGGCGGGCGGGCAGGGGAGCTCTGAAGCTTTCTTT.